A selection of T cell receptor beta chains follows, all from one sample in a study of Graves' ophthalmopathy and Graves' hyperthyroidism. Using its own MiXCR run on the multiplex PCR reads, TCRdb lists one record per CDR3 protein. The table has around 1,000,000 distinct CDR3 sequences, 36% seen once; the top ten hold 11%. Sequencing was done on a sample of peripheral blood or thyroid tissue (not recorded which). Source of these receptors: an adult man with Graves' hyperthyroidism. The CDR3 runs from the conserved cysteine through the conserved F or W. The D gene is left open where the match is weak. Clone size, where shown, is once, few, many, or a class for clones that have expanded.

V: TRBV5-1
D: TRBD2
size: -
J: TRBJ2-7
DNA: TGTGCCAGCAGCGGGAGTTATACCGGGGAGCTGTACTTC
CDR3: CASSGSYTGELYF

V: TRBV29-1
D: TRBD2
size: many
J: TRBJ2-2
DNA: TGCAGCGTTACGGGACTAGCGATAACGAACACCGGGGAGCTGTTTTTT
CDR3: CSVTGLAITNTGELFF

V: TRBV7-3
D: TRBD1
size: few
J: TRBJ1-2
DNA: TGTGCCAGCAGTGGGACAGGGGGACGTTATGGCTACACCTTC
CDR3: CASSGTGGRYGYTF

V: TRBV29-1
D: TRBD1
size: -
J: TRBJ1-2
DNA: TGCAGCTTGGACAGGAGCTTTAACTATGGCTACACCTTC
CDR3: CSLDRSFNYGYTF

V: TRBV29-1
D: -
size: -
J: TRBJ1-6
DNA: TGCAGCGTTGATTCCAGCAGTGAAAGAGGGCGCAATTCACCCCTCCACTTT
CDR3: CSVDSSSERGRNSPLHF

V: TRBV24-1
D: -
size: many
J: TRBJ2-7
DNA: TGTGCCACCAGTGATTTGCCCGGACAGTCCAACGACGAGCAGTACTTC
CDR3: CATSDLPGQSNDEQYF

V: TRBV5-1
D: TRBD2
size: few
J: TRBJ2-7
DNA: TGCGCCAGCAGCCTCTCGGGAGGCACCACATCCTACGAGCAGTACTTC
CDR3: CASSLSGGTTSYEQYF

V: TRBV24-1
D: -
size: -
J: TRBJ1-5
DNA: TGTGCCACCAGTGATACCCGGCATTTT
CDR3: CATSDTRHF

V: TRBV20-1
D: -
size: -
J: TRBJ2-7
DNA: TGCAGTGCGGAAAGAGGCGCCTCAGGGGCCTACGAGCAGTACTTC
CDR3: CSAERGASGAYEQYF

V: TRBV12-3/TRBV12-4
D: TRBD2
size: -
J: TRBJ2-2
DNA: TGTGCCAGTCGGAAGCGGGAGGCGAACACCGGGGAGCTGTTTTTT
CDR3: CASRKREANTGELFF